The sequence of this TCR beta chain was determined in a study of cytomegalovirus exposure and HLA in healthy donors. Whole-study findings and limits: Common viral pathogens seemed, in a later analysis, to connect with several of the most significant clusters. An Asian-associated ancestry cluster reportedly showed fewer N-insertions than the roughly 600-donor mean in a later analysis. Follow-up analysis later connected one missense variant in DCLRE1C with trimming of TCR beta V- and J-genes.

As to this clone: The antigen is not known.

Researchers ran the PCR with 60 Vbeta and 13 Jbeta primers. This table comes from immunoSEQ multiplex PCR, and its TCRdb copy is limited to in-frame clones, with some not included. The data contain 75,000 to 95,000 clones, approximately 78% of them singletons. This CDR3 comprises 17 residues. Looked up from germline, CDR1 is LNHDA and CDR2 is SQIVND (reference sequence). V was cut by 0 bases and J by 3 bases, with 15 bases left in between. The sequenced sample was PBMCs. The origin of this receptor is a woman in her 40s in good health and CMV-seropositive. J is TRBJ1-5 and V is TRBV19, with D uncertain. The chain's CDR3 is CASSIDLGGIYNQPQHF. The CDR3 DNA reads TGTGCCAGTAGTATAGATCTCGGTGGTATCTACAATCAGCCCCAGCATTTT.